This entry lists 8 T cell receptor beta chains sequenced from one sample in a study of vaccination effects on CD4 cells after COVID-19 (dated by TCRdb to 2021 to 2024). For these receptors, no antigen is known. Library prep was done by the immunoSEQ multiplex PCR assay. Drawn from immuneACCESS, this table holds only the in-frame rearrangements with V and J called that TCRdb kept. Clones are partly lost; checked studies trace under half to an unresolved V gene and leave the rest unexplained. Within this sample are some 50,000 clones, with 55% to 75% of them counted one time only. Approximately 5% of the sample is in the top ten clones. After around eleven days of culture, CD4+ T cells were isolated with the EasySep CD4+ T cell isolation kit. Source: CD4+ T cells from PBMCs cultured without peptide, taken before COVID-19 vaccination. The receptors were gathered from a human donor who received a COVID-19 vaccine.

The sample holds one count of this clone. This chain joins TRBV4-1 and TRBJ2-1; 7 positions agree with TRBD2. This CDR3 comprises 16 residues. In germline, CDR1 is MGHRA, CDR2 YSYEKL. J was trimmed by 2 bases and V by 6 bases; bases with no gene match: 10. CDR3 in amino acids: CASRQQGLDPYNEQFF. The CDR3 DNA reads TGCGCCAGCAGACAACAAGGACTAGACCCCTACAATGAGCAGTTCTTC.

V usage is TRBV11-2 and J usage is TRBJ2-1, with 7 bases fitting TRBD1. Losses at the gene ends were 1 base for V and 5 bases for J; bases not matched to a gene: 5. The germline CDR1 and CDR2 sequences are SGHAT and FQNNGV. The CDR3 contains 15 residues. CDR3 DNA: TGTGCCAGCAGCTTAGGGGGGACAGTGAACAATGAGCAGTTCTTC. This translates into CASSLGGTVNNEQFF.

V is TRBV7-2 and J is TRBJ2-7; D may be TRBD2 (5 bases). The CDR3 has 15 amino acids. Between the trimmed V and J ends, which lost 5 bases and 4 bases, there was a span of 18 bases. Germline V CDR1 and CDR2: SGHTA, FQGNSA. CDR3 DNA: TGTGCCAGCAGCCTAGAGACCGGGAAGGTATACGAGCAGTACTTC. Encoded protein: CASSLETGKVYEQYF.

This chain connects TRBV19 to TRBJ2-3; 10 bases fit TRBD2. With V trimmed by 5 bases and J by 3 bases, 8 bases remained unmatched. The V gene's germline CDR1 is LNHDA and CDR2 SQIVND (reference sequence). CDR3 length: 16 amino acids. CDR3 nucleotides: TGTGCCAGTAGTGCCGGACTAGCGGCAGGTACAGATACGCAGTATTTT. It codes for CASSAGLAAGTDTQYF.

The V gene is TRBV18, the J gene TRBJ2-7, with 7 bases identical to TRBD1. Germline V gene data show CDR1 as KGHSH and CDR2 as LQKENI. Trimming at V came to 3 bases and at J to 5 bases, leaving 4 bases not matched to a gene. CDR3 length equals 13 residues. The CDR3 loop is CASSPIRGNEQYF. CDR3 nucleotide sequence: TGTGCCAGCTCACCGATCAGGGGGAACGAGCAGTACTTC.

This clone was observed a handful of times. The gene calls are TRBV5-1 and TRBJ1-5; D remains unclear. V lost 0 bases and J lost 5, with 9 bases in between. This CDR3 spans 14 amino acids. Germline CDR1 reads SGHRS; CDR2 reads YFSETQ. In DNA form, the CDR3 reads TGCGCCAGCAGCTTGGCGGGGATGGATCAGCCCCAGCATTTT. It codes for CASSLAGMDQPQHF.

The chain is built from TRBV9 and TRBJ1-5; D is perhaps TRBD1 (5 bases). Trimming took 7 bases from V and 2 from J, leaving 13 bases between them. CDR3 size: 14 residues. Per the germline V gene, CDR1 is SGDLS and CDR2 is YYNGEE. The DNA for the CDR3 is TGTGCCAGCGGCCGGGGGGGAGGCAATCAGCCCCAGCATTTT. The encoded protein is CASGRGGGNQPQHF.

The chain has TRBV7-9 and TRBJ1-1; the D is unclear. The CDR3 totals 14 residues. The germline V and J ends were trimmed by 5 bases and 2 bases, with 12 bases remaining between them. Germline CDR1 and CDR2: SEHNR and FQNEAQ (reference sequence). The CDR3: CASSIAPDNTEAFF. In nucleotides, the CDR3 is TGTGCCAGCAGCATTGCACCGGATAACACTGAAGCTTTCTTT.